These T cell receptor beta chains were read from a single sample in a study of T-cell reconstitution after alpha-beta-depleted transplantation in children. TCRdb re-analysed the PCR reads in MiXCR, keeping a single row per CDR3 protein. The sample records about a million distinct CDR3 sequences, about 29% being singletons. The sequences come from PBMCs, mostly from graft donor cells, collected 360 days after TCRalphabeta/CD19-depleted stem cell transplant. Receptors were obtained from a boy less than two years old who had a stem cell transplant for SCID, so the T cells may come from the graft donor. CDR3s include the opening cysteine and the closing phenylalanine or tryptophan. Fields, in order: J gene, clone size, D gene, V gene, CDR3 DNA, CDR3 protein. A D gene is named only where the DNA matches it firmly. Rows give clone size only sometimes, using once, few, many, or a class for an expanded clone.

j_gene: TRBJ1-2; abundance: .; d_gene: .; v_gene: TRBV29-1; CDR3nt: TGCAGCGTTGGTGAGAGGGGTGACGATGACACCTTC; CDR3aa: CSVGERGDDDTF
j_gene: TRBJ1-2; abundance: .; d_gene: .; v_gene: TRBV5-6; CDR3nt: TGTGCCAGCAGCCTGGGGACGTTTTGGCATTTAGGCTACACCTTC; CDR3aa: CASSLGTFWHLGYTF
j_gene: TRBJ2-7; abundance: .; d_gene: TRBD2; v_gene: TRBV3-1; CDR3nt: TGTGCCAGCAGCCAAGATTTCTGGGGGACTAGCGGAACCTACGAGCAGTACTTC; CDR3aa: CASSQDFWGTSGTYEQYF
j_gene: TRBJ2-1; abundance: many; d_gene: .; v_gene: TRBV12-3/TRBV12-4; CDR3nt: TGTGCCAGCAGTCCGACGTACAATGAGCAGTTCTTC; CDR3aa: CASSPTYNEQFF
j_gene: TRBJ2-7; abundance: .; d_gene: TRBD1; v_gene: TRBV12-3/TRBV12-4; CDR3nt: TGTGCCAGCAGTCCTTCCGGGACAGCTCTCGAGCAGTACTTC; CDR3aa: CASSPSGTALEQYF
j_gene: TRBJ1-1; abundance: .; d_gene: .; v_gene: TRBV29-1; CDR3nt: TGCAGCGCTCCAACCAGGGCAGGCTCCCGGGGTGGCACTGAAGCTTTCTTT; CDR3aa: CSAPTRAGSRGGTEAFF
j_gene: TRBJ2-3; abundance: once; d_gene: TRBD2; v_gene: TRBV4-1; CDR3nt: TGCGCCAGCAGCCAAGATCCCGGGACTAGCATCGAGGGTACGCAGTATTTT; CDR3aa: CASSQDPGTSIEGTQYF
j_gene: TRBJ2-7; abundance: few; d_gene: .; v_gene: TRBV27; CDR3nt: TGTGCCAGCAGCCGAACCGGGGCTCATTCCTACGAGCAGTACTTC; CDR3aa: CASSRTGAHSYEQYF
j_gene: TRBJ2-4; abundance: few; d_gene: TRBD1; v_gene: TRBV5-1; CDR3nt: TGCGCCAGCAGCTGGATGGACAGGGCCAAAAACATTCAGTACTTC; CDR3aa: CASSWMDRAKNIQYF
j_gene: TRBJ2-7; abundance: .; d_gene: .; v_gene: TRBV4-3; CDR3nt: TGCGCCAGCAGCAGGGCAGGGTCATCCCACGAGCAGTACTTC; CDR3aa: CASSRAGSSHEQYF
j_gene: TRBJ1-6; abundance: .; d_gene: .; v_gene: TRBV12-3/TRBV12-4; CDR3nt: TGTGCCAGCAGCCCCGGATCACCCCTCCACTTT; CDR3aa: CASSPGSPLHF
j_gene: TRBJ2-5; abundance: few; d_gene: .; v_gene: TRBV1; CDR3nt: TGCACCAGCAGCCAAGATAGTAACGGGGAGACCCAGTACTTC; CDR3aa: CTSSQDSNGETQYF
j_gene: TRBJ1-5; abundance: few; d_gene: .; v_gene: TRBV6-1; CDR3nt: TGTGCCAGCAGCCTACACGGGGGAGATCAGCCCCAGCATTTT; CDR3aa: CASSLHGGDQPQHF
j_gene: TRBJ1-1; abundance: .; d_gene: .; v_gene: TRBV4-3; CDR3nt: TGCGCCAGCAGCCAAGACGGACCGTCTATGAACACTGAAGCTTTCTTT; CDR3aa: CASSQDGPSMNTEAFF
j_gene: TRBJ2-1; abundance: .; d_gene: .; v_gene: TRBV12-3/TRBV12-4; CDR3nt: TGTGCCAGCAGTAGGGACCGGGGGACCAACAATGAGCAGTTCTTC; CDR3aa: CASSRDRGTNNEQFF
j_gene: TRBJ2-7; abundance: .; d_gene: .; v_gene: TRBV7-8; CDR3nt: TGTGCCAGCAGCTTAGCGAGGCAAACCCTAAGCTCCTACGAGCAGTACTTC; CDR3aa: CASSLARQTLSSYEQYF
j_gene: TRBJ2-1; abundance: .; d_gene: TRBD2; v_gene: TRBV28; CDR3nt: TGTGCCAGCAGTTCTTTTAGCGGGGGGGCCTACAATGAGCAGTTCTTC; CDR3aa: CASSSFSGGAYNEQFF
j_gene: TRBJ1-1; abundance: few; d_gene: .; v_gene: TRBV5-1; CDR3nt: TGCGCCAGCAGCTTGGTAGGAGGACAGATTGAAGCTTTCTTT; CDR3aa: CASSLVGGQIEAFF
j_gene: TRBJ1-2; abundance: .; d_gene: .; v_gene: TRBV29-1; CDR3nt: TGCAGCGTTGAAGGGGGGGGAAAGACGGCCAACTATGGCTACACCTTC; CDR3aa: CSVEGGGKTANYGYTF
j_gene: TRBJ1-6; abundance: few; d_gene: TRBD1; v_gene: TRBV19; CDR3nt: TGTGCCAGTAGTCGACAGGGAGATTCACCCCTCCACTTT; CDR3aa: CASSRQGDSPLHF
j_gene: TRBJ2-1; abundance: .; d_gene: TRBD1; v_gene: TRBV24-1; CDR3nt: TGTGCCACCAGTGAGTACAGGGGAAACTCCTACAATGAGCAGTTCTTC; CDR3aa: CATSEYRGNSYNEQFF
j_gene: TRBJ2-3; abundance: .; d_gene: .; v_gene: TRBV20-1; CDR3nt: TGCAGTGTAGGGGCAGAGAACACAGATACGCAGTATTTT; CDR3aa: CSVGAENTDTQYF
j_gene: TRBJ2-5; abundance: few; d_gene: .; v_gene: TRBV5-1; CDR3nt: TGCGCCAGCAGCTTGGGGCAGGGCCTGCGGTGGCAAGAGACCCAGTACTTC; CDR3aa: CASSLGQGLRWQETQYF
j_gene: TRBJ1-1; abundance: few; d_gene: TRBD1; v_gene: TRBV4-2; CDR3nt: TGTGCCAGCAGCCAACCCCGGGACAGGTCCTACACTGAAGCTTTCTTT; CDR3aa: CASSQPRDRSYTEAFF
j_gene: TRBJ2-2; abundance: .; d_gene: .; v_gene: TRBV3-1; CDR3nt: TGTGCCAGCAGCCCCCTACGGCGGGGCAGGGGGGAGCTGTTTTTT; CDR3aa: CASSPLRRGRGELFF
j_gene: TRBJ2-1; abundance: .; d_gene: .; v_gene: TRBV20-1; CDR3nt: TGCAGTGCTAAGGTTGGGCAAAACAATGAGCAGTTCTTC; CDR3aa: CSAKVGQNNEQFF
j_gene: TRBJ2-3; abundance: few; d_gene: .; v_gene: TRBV4-2; CDR3nt: TGTGCCAGCAGCCAAAGTGGGGTTAAGAGAATCGGAGATACGCAGTATTTT; CDR3aa: CASSQSGVKRIGDTQYF
j_gene: TRBJ2-5; abundance: few; d_gene: TRBD1; v_gene: TRBV5-1; CDR3nt: TGCGCCAGCAGCTGGGCTGGGACAGGAGCTACCCAGTACTTC; CDR3aa: CASSWAGTGATQYF
j_gene: TRBJ2-3; abundance: few; d_gene: TRBD2; v_gene: TRBV5-1; CDR3nt: TGCGCCAGCAGCTTTCAAGCGGGGGGAGGGACAGATACGCAGTATTTT; CDR3aa: CASSFQAGGGTDTQYF
j_gene: TRBJ2-1; abundance: few; d_gene: .; v_gene: TRBV20-1; CDR3nt: TGCAGTGCTGGCGCGCCCTACAATGAGCAGTTCTTC; CDR3aa: CSAGAPYNEQFF
j_gene: TRBJ2-7; abundance: .; d_gene: .; v_gene: TRBV11-2; CDR3nt: TGTGCCAGCGGGGTGGGGGACCCTCTTACCCACGAGCAGTACTTC; CDR3aa: CASGVGDPLTHEQYF
j_gene: TRBJ2-1; abundance: few; d_gene: TRBD1; v_gene: TRBV29-1; CDR3nt: TGCAGCGTGCGAGGGGGCTATGGGGAAAATGAGCAGTTCTTC; CDR3aa: CSVRGGYGENEQFF
j_gene: TRBJ1-5; abundance: few; d_gene: TRBD1; v_gene: TRBV19; CDR3nt: TGTGCCAGTAGTATAGGGGACAGTCCTCAGCCCCAGCATTTT; CDR3aa: CASSIGDSPQPQHF
j_gene: TRBJ2-7; abundance: .; d_gene: TRBD1; v_gene: TRBV7-2; CDR3nt: TGTGCCAGCAGCTTAAAGACAGGGGAATGGAGCGAGCAGTACTTC; CDR3aa: CASSLKTGEWSEQYF
j_gene: TRBJ2-7; abundance: once; d_gene: TRBD1; v_gene: TRBV27; CDR3nt: TGTGCCAGCAGTTTTGTGGGGACAGGGGTCTACGAGCAGTACTTC; CDR3aa: CASSFVGTGVYEQYF
j_gene: TRBJ2-1; abundance: .; d_gene: TRBD2; v_gene: TRBV9; CDR3nt: TGTGCCAGCAGCGATGGGACTAGCGGGGGGGCATTAAAGGATGAGCAGTTCTTC; CDR3aa: CASSDGTSGGALKDEQFF
j_gene: TRBJ2-7; abundance: .; d_gene: .; v_gene: TRBV2; CDR3nt: TGTGCCAGCAGTGAAGCCCCCCCCTACGAGCAGTACTTC; CDR3aa: CASSEAPPYEQYF
j_gene: TRBJ2-7; abundance: few; d_gene: .; v_gene: TRBV15; CDR3nt: TGTGCCACCAGCAGGATGGGTAAAGGGATCGAGCAGTACTTC; CDR3aa: CATSRMGKGIEQYF
j_gene: TRBJ2-3; abundance: .; d_gene: TRBD2; v_gene: TRBV4-1; CDR3nt: TGCGCCAGCAGCCAAGACGAGCGGGGGGGCGGGGCAGATACGCAGTATTTT; CDR3aa: CASSQDERGGGADTQYF
j_gene: TRBJ2-1; abundance: once; d_gene: TRBD2; v_gene: TRBV3-1; CDR3nt: TGTGCCAGCAGCCAAGGGATGAGGCGGGGGGGCTCCTACAATGAGCAGTTCTTC; CDR3aa: CASSQGMRRGGSYNEQFF
j_gene: TRBJ2-1; abundance: few; d_gene: .; v_gene: TRBV10-3; CDR3nt: TGTGCCATCAGCGAACAGACAGGCTCAAATGAGCAGTTCTTC; CDR3aa: CAISEQTGSNEQFF
j_gene: TRBJ2-5; abundance: few; d_gene: .; v_gene: TRBV20-1; CDR3nt: TGCAGTGCTAGTTCCCCTAACAGACAGCATCAAGAGACCCAGTACTTC; CDR3aa: CSASSPNRQHQETQYF
j_gene: TRBJ1-2; abundance: .; d_gene: .; v_gene: TRBV11-2; CDR3nt: TGTGCCAGCAGCCAACAGGTGACGATGCGTGGCTACACCTTC; CDR3aa: CASSQQVTMRGYTF
j_gene: TRBJ2-2; abundance: .; d_gene: .; v_gene: TRBV24-1; CDR3nt: TGTGCCACCAGTGTAGGTCGGGGCAAGAACACCGGGGAGCTGTTTTTT; CDR3aa: CATSVGRGKNTGELFF
j_gene: TRBJ2-7; abundance: few; d_gene: .; v_gene: TRBV29-1; CDR3nt: TGCAGCGCTTGTTGGTCAGACTACGAGCAGTACTTC; CDR3aa: CSACWSDYEQYF
j_gene: TRBJ2-3; abundance: few; d_gene: .; v_gene: TRBV20-1; CDR3nt: TGCAGTGCTAGAGTCACTAGCTCTCGAAGGGATACGCAGTATTTT; CDR3aa: CSARVTSSRRDTQYF
j_gene: TRBJ2-7; abundance: .; d_gene: .; v_gene: TRBV5-5; CDR3nt: TGTGCCAGCAGCCCGCAGGGTGGGAGAAATTACGAGCAGTACTTC; CDR3aa: CASSPQGGRNYEQYF
j_gene: TRBJ2-7; abundance: .; d_gene: .; v_gene: TRBV20-1; CDR3nt: TGCAGTGCTATGGAGGGGGGTGGGGAGCAGTACTTC; CDR3aa: CSAMEGGGEQYF
j_gene: TRBJ1-1; abundance: .; d_gene: .; v_gene: TRBV7-9; CDR3nt: TGTGCCAGCAGCTTGCAGGCGACAGAAGCTTTCTTT; CDR3aa: CASSLQATEAFF
j_gene: TRBJ1-1; abundance: .; d_gene: .; v_gene: TRBV10-1; CDR3nt: TGCGCCAGCAGTGAAGGTCAGCACACTGAAGCTTTCTTT; CDR3aa: CASSEGQHTEAFF
j_gene: TRBJ2-3; abundance: .; d_gene: TRBD2; v_gene: TRBV29-1; CDR3nt: TGCAGCGGCGCCCATGGGGGGGGGAGCACAGATACGCAGTATTTT; CDR3aa: CSGAHGGGSTDTQYF
j_gene: TRBJ1-4; abundance: few; d_gene: .; v_gene: TRBV7-2; CDR3nt: TGTGCCAGCAGCTTAGTAGAATGGGGGCCGGATGAAAAACTGTTTTTT; CDR3aa: CASSLVEWGPDEKLFF
j_gene: TRBJ2-7; abundance: .; d_gene: TRBD1; v_gene: TRBV18; CDR3nt: TGTGCCAGCTCATCCGCGGGACAGGGGGTCTACGAGCAGTACTTC; CDR3aa: CASSSAGQGVYEQYF
j_gene: TRBJ2-7; abundance: few; d_gene: .; v_gene: TRBV9; CDR3nt: TGTGCCAGCAGCGCCCCTGCGGAGGACGAGCAGTACTTC; CDR3aa: CASSAPAEDEQYF